These 10 T cell receptor beta chains share one sample of origin, sequenced in a study of T cells in Graves' hyperthyroidism and ophthalmopathy. There were TCR beta CDR3 regions amplified from RNA transcripts. Researchers ran a first-round RT-PCR on the TCR CDR3 using the HTBI primer set. TCRdb redid the calling of the multiplex PCR reads with MiXCR, one entry per CDR3 protein. The data show hundreds of thousands of distinct CDR3 sequences, with 30% to 40% seen just once and 31% held by the top ten. Sequences were obtained from blood. The receptors were sampled from a woman in her 40s with Graves' hyperthyroidism.

As regards this clonotype: This may be a read error: a much more frequent sequence differs by one nucleotide. The chain carries TRBV10-3 and TRBJ1-1; tentative D call: TRBD1 (5 bases). Germline CDR1 and CDR2: ENHRY and SYGVKD. The length of the CDR3 is 13 residues. The V end was cut by 7 bases, the J end by 5 bases, with 14 bases between. As DNA, the CDR3 is TGTGCCATCAAGGGCAGGGTGGAGACTGAAGCTTTCTTT. It translates to CAIKGRVETEAFF.

This clonotype has only a few counts. The chain couples TRBV6-5 to TRBJ2-7, with D uncertain. Germline loops: CDR1 MNHEY, CDR2 SVGAGI. Trimming removed 7 bases at V and 0 bases at J, with 10 bases between. This CDR3 region has 13 residues. The chain's CDR3 is CASINSRSYEQYF. CDR3 in DNA: TGTGCCAGCATCAACAGCCGCTCCTACGAGCAGTACTTC.

The V gene is TRBV27, the J gene TRBJ2-7, with 7 positions matching TRBD2. Germline V gene lookup returns CDR1 MNHEY and CDR2 SMNVEV (reference sequence). Trimming cost V 2 bases and J 2 bases; bases outside gene matches: 12. This CDR3 region has 17 residues. CDR3 bases: TGTGCCAGCAGTTTACGGCCGGCGGGGGAGGGGACCTACGAGCAGTACTTC. This codes for CASSLRPAGEGTYEQYF.

In its sample, this clonotype was seen a few times. The chain recombines TRBV12-3 or TRBV12-4 with TRBJ1-6, with D uncertain. The CDR3 totals 14 residues. V was clipped by 4 bases and J by 9 bases, with 13 bases between them. The CDR3, as DNA: TGTGCCAGCAGTTACCCTAGCCTTCTTTCACCCCTCCACTTT. As protein: CASSYPSLLSPLHF.

The chain uses TRBV28 and TRBJ1-2; D might be TRBD1 (6 bases). The CDR3 has 11 amino acids. Looked up from germline, CDR1 is MDHEN and CDR2 is SYDVKM. V gave up 6 bases and J gave up 6 bases, with 8 bases separating them. The DNA for the CDR3 is TGTGCCAGCAGCCACAGGGATGGCTACACCTTC. Protein product: CASSHRDGYTF.

This clonotype was observed a handful of times. At one end the junction does not follow the germline gene, possibly because of a read error. The genes are TRBV7-3 and TRBJ1-2; the D gene is possibly TRBD1 (6 bases). CDR1 is SGHTA and CDR2 is FQGTGA in the germline V gene. The CDR3 sequence is 17 residues long. Here the CDR3 reads CASSQSPDRTDGYGYTF. CDR3 coding DNA: TGCGCCAGCAGCCAAAGCCCCGATCGGACAGATGGCTATGGCTACACCTTC. The full variable domain, rest sourced from reference TRBV7-3 and TRBJ1-2, is GAGVSQTPSNKVTEKGKYVELRCDPISGHTALYWYRQSLGQGPEFLIYFQGTGAADDSGLPNDRFFAVRPEGSVSTLKIQRTERGDSAVYLCASSQSPDRTDGYGYTFGSGTRLTVV.

Comments on this clonotype: A much larger clone is a single base away; this may be a read error. In this CDR3 the conserved last residue, phenylalanine or tryptophan, is missing, so a read error is likely. This sequence joins TRBV12-3 or TRBV12-4 and TRBJ1-2; no clear D. The CDR3 sequence is 12 residues long. The V end lost 5 bases, the J end lost 6 bases, and 10 bases lay between the germline ends. In DNA, the CDR3 is TGTGCCAGCAGTGAAGCGAAGGATGGCTACACCCTC. Its translation is CASSEAKDGYTL.

With regard to this clonotype: The junction does not match germline at one end; this may be a read error. The chain recombines TRBV10-3 with TRBJ1-5; tentatively, D is TRBD1 (5 bases). Germline V CDR1 and CDR2: ENHRY, SYGVKD. The CDR3 is 19 residues long. CDR3 loop: CASSTMEAGRDEGNQPQHF. The CDR3, as DNA: TGTGCCAGCAGTACTATGGAGGCAGGGAGAGATGAGGGCAATCAGCCCCAGCATTTT.

A single count supports this clonotype. The V gene is TRBV7-9, the J gene TRBJ2-3; 9 nucleotides agree with TRBD2. Germline V gene data show CDR1 as SEHNR and CDR2 as FQNEAQ (reference sequence). Trimming took 2 bases from V and 1 from J; bases not matched to a gene: 4. There are 16 residues in the CDR3. CDR3 sequence reads: CASSLSLAGGTDTQYF. CDR3 nucleotides: TGTGCCAGCAGCTTAAGCTTAGCGGGGGGCACAGATACGCAGTATTTT.

The chain combines TRBV10-3 with TRBJ1-1; D perhaps matches TRBD1 (5 bases). V was clipped by 7 bases and J by 2 bases, with 17 bases between them. CDR1 is ENHRY, CDR2 SYGVKD, per germline. CDR3 length: 15 amino acids. Here the CDR3 DNA reads TGTGCCATCACATTCGGAACAGGCGCCAACACTGAAGCTTTCTTT. Translation gives CAITFGTGANTEAFF.